This T cell receptor beta chain was recovered during a study of regulatory T cells in long-lasting Graves disease. Study-wide background: Graves' patients (newly diagnosed) had been on antithyroid drugs under 3 months. Study results and caveats: Preferential use of TRBV28, TRBJ1-2 and TRBJ2-5 was seen in persistent disease.

Germline V gives CDR1 SGHTA, CDR2 FQGNSA. The ends lost 2 bases at V and 0 bases at J; junction bases unmatched: 10. The CDR3 contains 19 residues. Arm-PCR with iRepertoire HTBI primers amplified the CDR3 regions for these TCR beta libraries. In TCRdb, the multiplex PCR reads were re-called with MiXCR into one record per CDR3 protein. The table lists 440,000 or so distinct CDR3 sequences, about 15% of them singletons, with around 11% in the top ten. Time point noted: newly diagnosed GD, antithyroid drugs for less than 3 months. Extracted RNA from PBMCs served as the source of the TCR library. Turning to this clonotype: The antigen is unknown.

This same sample was also part of a study on T cells in Graves' hyperthyroidism and ophthalmopathy. From that study: A first-round RT-PCR of the TCR CDR3 used the HTBI primer set.

The TCR was taken from a woman in her 30s with Graves disease. The rearrangement joins TRBV7-2 to TRBJ1-3, with TRBD1 matching over 10 bases. Material: peripheral blood mononuclear cells (PBMCs), obtained at new diagnosis, from a patient treated with antithyroid drugs. CDR3 DNA sequence: TGTGCCAGCAGCTTAAGGAGCGTGGGACAGGGGAGCTCTGGAAACACCATATATTTT. Protein sequence: CASSLRSVGQGSSGNTIYF.